A selection of T cell receptor beta chains follows, all from one sample in a study of T-cell memory formation after mild COVID-19. Via MiXCR, TCRdb re-called the 5' RACE reads, giving one row per CDR3 protein. The profile shows 270,000 or so distinct CDR3 sequences, 15% to 20% of them singletons. Material for sequencing was PBMCs or a T cell subset sorted from them (not recorded which). These receptors all come from a man younger than 35 who had mild COVID-19 (a few samples of this study predate the infection). Cell type and time point are not known. The CDR3 runs from the conserved cysteine through the conserved F or W. The order of the fields is D gene, clone size, V gene, J gene, CDR3 DNA, CDR3 protein. A D gene is named only where the DNA matches it firmly. Clone size, where shown, is once, few, many, or a class for clones that have expanded.

D gene: NA; clone size: NA; V gene: TRBV9; J gene: TRBJ1-4; CDR3 DNA: TGTGCCAGCAGCGTAGGGGTGACAACTAATGAAAAACTGTTTTTT; CDR3 protein: CASSVGVTTNEKLFF
D gene: TRBD2; clone size: few; V gene: TRBV14; J gene: TRBJ2-5; CDR3 DNA: TGTGCCAGCAGCCGACTAGCGGGGGTCCTGGAGACCCAGTACTTC; CDR3 protein: CASSRLAGVLETQYF
D gene: TRBD2; clone size: NA; V gene: TRBV12-3/TRBV12-4; J gene: TRBJ2-3; CDR3 DNA: TGTGCCAGCAGTTCTTATTCGGGGGGAAACACAGATACGCAGTATTTT; CDR3 protein: CASSSYSGGNTDTQYF
D gene: TRBD1; clone size: few; V gene: TRBV3-1; J gene: TRBJ2-7; CDR3 DNA: TGTGCCAGCAGACAGGGGGCGAACGAGCAGTACTTC; CDR3 protein: CASRQGANEQYF
D gene: TRBD2; clone size: NA; V gene: TRBV7-9; J gene: TRBJ2-7; CDR3 DNA: TGTGCCAGCAGCTTAGTGCGACTAGCGGGGGGTAAGCAGTACTTC; CDR3 protein: CASSLVRLAGGKQYF
D gene: TRBD2; clone size: few; V gene: TRBV7-9; J gene: TRBJ2-1; CDR3 DNA: TGTGCCAGCAGCGGCAGCGGGGGGTCCCAGTCCCATGAGCAGTTCTTC; CDR3 protein: CASSGSGGSQSHEQFF
D gene: NA; clone size: few; V gene: TRBV4-1; J gene: TRBJ2-5; CDR3 DNA: TGCGCCAGCAGCCAGGAATCCGGGATGTGGGAGACCCAGTACTTC; CDR3 protein: CASSQESGMWETQYF
D gene: TRBD2; clone size: few; V gene: TRBV7-2; J gene: TRBJ2-7; CDR3 DNA: TGTGCCAGCAGCAATAGCGGGCCCCGGGACGAGCAGTACTTC; CDR3 protein: CASSNSGPRDEQYF
D gene: NA; clone size: NA; V gene: TRBV6-2/TRBV6-3; J gene: TRBJ2-2; CDR3 DNA: TGTGCCAGCATCAAGCGGAACACCGGGGAGCTGTTTTTT; CDR3 protein: CASIKRNTGELFF
D gene: TRBD2; clone size: NA; V gene: TRBV7-2; J gene: TRBJ2-3; CDR3 DNA: TGTGCCAGCAGCTCCGCTTTACGGCTAGCGGGGAGGGGAGATACGCAGTATTTT; CDR3 protein: CASSSALRLAGRGDTQYF
D gene: NA; clone size: NA; V gene: TRBV12-3/TRBV12-4; J gene: TRBJ1-4; CDR3 DNA: TGTGCCAGCAGTCCAGCTCGGGGGGATGGTGAAAAACTGTTTTTT; CDR3 protein: CASSPARGDGEKLFF
D gene: NA; clone size: few; V gene: TRBV12-3/TRBV12-4; J gene: TRBJ1-3; CDR3 DNA: TGTGCCAGCAGTCGGGACGGCTCTGGAAACACCATATATTTT; CDR3 protein: CASSRDGSGNTIYF
D gene: NA; clone size: few; V gene: TRBV20-1; J gene: TRBJ1-5; CDR3 DNA: TGCAGTGCTAGACCCAGGACCCATCAGCCCCAGCATTTT; CDR3 protein: CSARPRTHQPQHF
D gene: TRBD1; clone size: few; V gene: TRBV7-3; J gene: TRBJ1-1; CDR3 DNA: TGTGCCAGCAGCCCGACAGGGGGCATCACTGAAGCTTTCTTT; CDR3 protein: CASSPTGGITEAFF
D gene: NA; clone size: NA; V gene: TRBV6-5; J gene: TRBJ1-2; CDR3 DNA: TGTGCCAGCAGTTACGGGCAGGGGTTAGTTGGCTACACCTTC; CDR3 protein: CASSYGQGLVGYTF
D gene: NA; clone size: few; V gene: TRBV5-1; J gene: TRBJ2-1; CDR3 DNA: TGCGCCAGCAGAGCGAGGCCTGGGGCCTACAATGAGCAGTTCTTC; CDR3 protein: CASRARPGAYNEQFF
D gene: TRBD2; clone size: NA; V gene: TRBV4-2; J gene: TRBJ2-4; CDR3 DNA: TGTGCCAGCAGCCCTGAGGGCCGCGGGGGGAAAAACATTCAGTACTTC; CDR3 protein: CASSPEGRGGKNIQYF
D gene: NA; clone size: NA; V gene: TRBV5-1; J gene: TRBJ1-1; CDR3 DNA: TGCGCCAGCAGCTTGGGGCCAGGGACTGAAGCTTTCTTT; CDR3 protein: CASSLGPGTEAFF
D gene: NA; clone size: NA; V gene: TRBV7-2; J gene: TRBJ1-2; CDR3 DNA: TGTGCCAGCAGCTTAGCGGGGACGGGGTTCTATGGCTACACCTTC; CDR3 protein: CASSLAGTGFYGYTF
D gene: NA; clone size: many; V gene: TRBV12-3/TRBV12-4; J gene: TRBJ2-3; CDR3 DNA: TGTGCCAGCAGCCAGGGGTTCCTAGGTACGCAGTATTTT; CDR3 protein: CASSQGFLGTQYF
D gene: NA; clone size: few; V gene: TRBV3-1; J gene: TRBJ2-4; CDR3 DNA: TGTGCCAGCAGCCAAGATATAATGACGGCCCTTCAGTACTTC; CDR3 protein: CASSQDIMTALQYF
D gene: NA; clone size: few; V gene: TRBV11-2; J gene: TRBJ2-7; CDR3 DNA: TGTGCCAGCAGCCCCCCAAGGGGGTTCTCCTACGAGCAGTACTTC; CDR3 protein: CASSPPRGFSYEQYF
D gene: TRBD2; clone size: few; V gene: TRBV7-2; J gene: TRBJ2-7; CDR3 DNA: TGTGCCAGCAGCTTCACTAGCGGGGCGGCCTCCTACGAGCAGTACTTC; CDR3 protein: CASSFTSGAASYEQYF
D gene: TRBD1; clone size: NA; V gene: TRBV4-1; J gene: TRBJ1-6; CDR3 DNA: TGCGCCAGCAGCCAAGTGGTGGACAGGTCCTCCCCCCTCCACTTT; CDR3 protein: CASSQVVDRSSPLHF
D gene: TRBD2; clone size: NA; V gene: TRBV11-3; J gene: TRBJ2-3; CDR3 DNA: TGTGCCAGCAGCCCATCCGGGACTAGTAGCGATACGCAGTATTTT; CDR3 protein: CASSPSGTSSDTQYF
D gene: NA; clone size: few; V gene: TRBV5-6; J gene: TRBJ2-3; CDR3 DNA: TGTGCCAGCAGCTTGTATTTGGCTCCCAAGGATACGCAGTATTTT; CDR3 protein: CASSLYLAPKDTQYF
D gene: TRBD2; clone size: NA; V gene: TRBV24-1; J gene: TRBJ2-5; CDR3 DNA: TGTGCCACCAGTGACGCCGGGGTAGCGGGGGATCAAGAGACCCAGTACTTC; CDR3 protein: CATSDAGVAGDQETQYF
D gene: NA; clone size: NA; V gene: TRBV25-1; J gene: TRBJ1-6; CDR3 DNA: TGTGCCAGCCAAGGGGGAGGGACTAACTTTTCACCCCTCCACTTT; CDR3 protein: CASQGGGTNFSPLHF
D gene: NA; clone size: few; V gene: TRBV7-2; J gene: TRBJ1-5; CDR3 DNA: TGTGCCAGCAGCTTAGCGCGGGGTGCCAGCAATCAGCCCCAGCATTTT; CDR3 protein: CASSLARGASNQPQHF
D gene: NA; clone size: few; V gene: TRBV20-1; J gene: TRBJ2-1; CDR3 DNA: TGCAGTGCTCGGGACCCCTACAATGAGCAGTTCTTC; CDR3 protein: CSARDPYNEQFF
D gene: TRBD1; clone size: many; V gene: TRBV5-5; J gene: TRBJ1-6; CDR3 DNA: TGTGCCAGCAGCTTCCCAGGGGGCAATTCACCCCTCCACTTT; CDR3 protein: CASSFPGGNSPLHF
D gene: TRBD1; clone size: few; V gene: TRBV2; J gene: TRBJ1-2; CDR3 DNA: TGTGCCAGCAGGCGGGAACTTGGGACAGGGGTGATCTATGGCTACACCTTC; CDR3 protein: CASRRELGTGVIYGYTF
D gene: NA; clone size: NA; V gene: TRBV5-1; J gene: TRBJ2-1; CDR3 DNA: TGCGCCAGCAGCTTTAGTCAGGGCAATGAGCAGTTCTTC; CDR3 protein: CASSFSQGNEQFF
D gene: NA; clone size: NA; V gene: TRBV19; J gene: TRBJ1-1; CDR3 DNA: TGTGCCAGTAGTCTGCGCCCACTCATGAACACTGAAGCTTTCTTT; CDR3 protein: CASSLRPLMNTEAFF
D gene: TRBD2; clone size: few; V gene: TRBV12-3/TRBV12-4; J gene: TRBJ2-2; CDR3 DNA: TGTGCCAGCAACCGGGGAGGGATGGACACCGGGGAGCTGTTTTTT; CDR3 protein: CASNRGGMDTGELFF
D gene: TRBD2; clone size: NA; V gene: TRBV7-2; J gene: TRBJ2-1; CDR3 DNA: TGTGCCAGCAGCTTAGAGCCTAGCGGGGGGCATGAGCAGTTCTTC; CDR3 protein: CASSLEPSGGHEQFF
D gene: TRBD2; clone size: NA; V gene: TRBV6-5; J gene: TRBJ2-3; CDR3 DNA: TGTGCCAGCAGTTACTCGAGCGGGGGCCGTGGGCCAGATACGCAGTATTTT; CDR3 protein: CASSYSSGGRGPDTQYF
D gene: TRBD1; clone size: NA; V gene: TRBV6-2/TRBV6-3; J gene: TRBJ2-1; CDR3 DNA: TGTGCCAGCAGGGGGACGGGACAGGGGGCAGGGGAGCAGTTCTTC; CDR3 protein: CASRGTGQGAGEQFF
D gene: TRBD2; clone size: NA; V gene: TRBV20-1; J gene: TRBJ2-7; CDR3 DNA: TGCAGCCCTAGCGGGGGGGATCGAGAGCAGTACTTC; CDR3 protein: CSPSGGDREQYF